The clone carrying this T cell receptor (beta chain) was recorded once. Its antigen is unknown. It was with 60 Vbeta and 13 Jbeta primers that the PCR ran. Only in-frame clones appear in the TCRdb table, and some are missing; sequencing was by immunoSEQ multiplex PCR. The sample holds about 82,000 clones; approximately 80% are singletons and the top ten take about 3.5%. The CDR3 runs 16 residues. Germline CDR1 is MGHRA and CDR2 is YSYEKL. V gave up 2 bases and J gave up 4 bases; unmatched junction bases: 8. The data stem from a study of cytomegalovirus exposure and HLA in healthy donors. Regarding the study as a whole: The classifier reportedly diagnosed cytomegalovirus status with high sensitivity and specificity.

V is TRBV4-1 and J is TRBJ1-2, with 9 bases identical to TRBD1. The receptor was derived from a man between 45 and 60 years old in good health and CMV-seronegative. Sequencing was performed on PBMCs. CDR3 nucleotide sequence: TGCGCCAGCAGCCAACCCGGACAGGGGAAAGCCTATGGCTACACCTTC. It codes for CASSQPGQGKAYGYTF.